The source of this T cell receptor beta chain is a study of blood T cells in healthy people across ages. This clonotype was seen many times. Primers used in a second PCR of about 6 to 11 cycles were a sample-barcoded 5' primer and a J-beta primer mix. TCRdb reanalysed the 5' RACE reads using MiXCR and keeps one entry per CDR3 protein. This sample yields 1.8 million or so distinct CDR3 sequences, of which more than 35% are seen a single time; roughly 23% belongs to the top ten. The CDR3 sequence is 15 residues long. Germline-derived CDR1 and CDR2 are LGHNA and YNFKEQ. V lost 0 bases and J 1 base, leaving 10 bases between the germline ends.

The chain joins TRBV4-2 to TRBJ2-7; the D gene is possibly TRBD1 (6 bases). The specimen sequenced was blood. The receptor was isolated from a human donor in good health. The CDR3 DNA reads TGTGCCAGCAGCCAAGATGGAGGACAGTCCTACGAGCAGTACTTC. This encodes CASSQDGGQSYEQYF.